This TCR beta chain was captured by sequencing in a study of blood T cell repertoires in COVID-19. On the study more broadly: Samples came from the United States, Italy and Spain, spanning acute and convalescent COVID-19. Nucleic acid was either cDNA or gDNA, and it came from T cells, B-cell-depleted T cells, or PBMCs.

The V gene's germline CDR1 is MDHEN and CDR2 SYDVKM. The CDR3 runs 13 residues. The J segment lost 4 bases and the V segment lost 6 bases, leaving 5 bases of the junction unmatched. This clone was seen a handful of times. In the source study's methods: Estimation of nucleated cell counts was performed using reference gene primer amplification. Produced via immunoSEQ multiplex PCR; TCRdb's table is partial and in-frame only. V, J and clone size reflect that table, while D and trimming were determined from the DNA. In the table there are approximately 220,000 clones, about 84% of which are singletons. Individuals drawn from under 30 US areas were roughly 18 to 95 years old.

This clonotype originated in a woman in her thirties or forties with acute COVID-19. The chain recombines TRBV28 with TRBJ1-2, with TRBD1 matching over 7 bases. Sequenced material: PBMCs or T cells enriched from blood (not recorded which). The CDR3, as DNA: TGTGCCAGCAGACTAGGGGGCCCCTATGGCTACACCTTC. Its protein is CASRLGGPYGYTF.